This T cell receptor beta chain was obtained from a study of blood T cell repertoires in COVID-19 (dated by TCRdb to the early 2020s). Looking at the study overall: Samples covering the acute and convalescent phases of COVID-19 were provided by collaborators in the United States, Italy and Spain. Subjects who had been exposed to COVID-19, were actively infected with it, or had recovered from it provided the deeply sampled blood TCRbeta repertoires that made up the dataset. The material from the prospective study consisted of cDNA or gDNA derived from T cells, B-cell-depleted T cells, or PBMCs. Samples came from the ongoing ImmuneRACE study (first 160 participants) plus 1,254 subjects from 6 global collaborators. Nearly every sample came with metadata listing a de-identified subject ID, COVID-19 status, age in years and sex. Where HLA class I and class II types were available, the types were taken from metadata supplied by the sample provider, not from assay-based typing. A freely available public database, intended as a resource for researchers studying the immune response to SARS-CoV-2, is where the repertoires were released. The study at large found these results: Clinical and demographic metadata were provided uncurated, with the amount varying by source and participant.

V and J are trimmed by 6 bases and 3 bases, and the gene matches miss 8 bases of the junction. The CDR3 runs 15 residues from the cysteine to the phenylalanine. Of all the DNA, just the CDR3 is kept, 45 bases in frame from base 1. As encoded in the germline V gene, CDR1 is SGHDT while CDR2 is YYEEEE. TCRbeta CDR3 regions were amplified from genomic DNA by means of the immunoSEQ Assay, a bias-controlled multiplex PCR. Regarding the original processing steps: The number of nucleated cells in each sample was estimated from the amplification of reference gene primers within the assay. To quantify the absolute abundance of each unique TCRbeta CDR3 rearrangement, sequence reads were collapsed and filtered. For each sample, productive Simpson clonality was calculated as the square root of Simpson's diversity index over productive rearrangements. Imported from immuneACCESS, the table was reduced by TCRdb to in-frame sequences with V and J called. These copies leave out some clones; in studies compared against another copy, an unresolved V gene accounts for under half, and the cause of the remainder is not known. Clone size and V and J calls were adopted from that table, with D and trimming inferred from the DNA. This sample is represented by 150,000 to 200,000 clones; around 80% of them were singletons. The leading ten clones occupy over 12% of the sample.

Enrolling through a virtual design, the prospective study's participants ranged in age from roughly 18 to 95 years and lived across 24 United States geographic areas. In the prospective study, participants were assigned to cohorts based on the clinical history participants reported in a screening survey and a study questionnaire. Recovered participants in ImmuneRACE Cohort 3 were defined by two consecutive negative NP/OP PCR tests, clearance by a healthcare professional, or resolution of symptoms. In the prospective study, mobile phlebotomists collected whole blood, serum and a nasopharyngeal or oropharyngeal swab from each participant. Participants in the prospective study had the option to provide additional blood draws and questionnaires over an approximately 2-month period. Before DNA extraction, blood samples from the prospective study were shipped at room temperature or frozen. Comments on this clone: Its antigen is still unknown. Base qualities are missing; no much larger clone stands one base away.

Input material: PBMCs or T cells enriched from blood (not recorded which). The sequence is built from TRBV5-6 and TRBJ2-7, and 11 bases in between align with TRBD2. This clonotype was sampled from a man over 45 who had recovered from COVID-19. The CDR3 sequence is CASNIRLAGRYEQYF. The base sequence is TGTGCCAGCAATATCAGACTAGCGGGGCGCTACGAGCAGTACTTC.